Listed here is a single T cell receptor (beta chain). Its specificity is unknown. This sample was included in a study of Tregs in tolerant kidney transplant recipients. General study points: Donor-specific Treg expansion exceeded global Treg expansion in tolerant patients, suggesting antigen drive.

Here immunoSEQ multiplex PCR was the method, and the copy in TCRdb shows in-frame clones only, minus some. Of nearly 95,000 clones in the sample, over 85% were seen once. This CDR3 is built from 15 residues. CDR1 and CDR2 (germline): MNHNY, SVGAGI (reference sequence). Trimming at V came to 4 bases and at J to 0 bases, leaving 5 bases not matched to a gene. The V gene is TRBV6-6, the J gene TRBJ2-7; TRBD1 matches 8 bases. The sequence derives from a human donor who received a combined kidney and bone marrow transplant. Specimen: CD4+ T cells from blood, collected before the transplant. CDR3 sequence reads: CASSSGQGSSYEQYF. CDR3 coding DNA: TGTGCCAGCAGTTCCGGACAGGGCAGCTCCTACGAGCAGTACTTC.